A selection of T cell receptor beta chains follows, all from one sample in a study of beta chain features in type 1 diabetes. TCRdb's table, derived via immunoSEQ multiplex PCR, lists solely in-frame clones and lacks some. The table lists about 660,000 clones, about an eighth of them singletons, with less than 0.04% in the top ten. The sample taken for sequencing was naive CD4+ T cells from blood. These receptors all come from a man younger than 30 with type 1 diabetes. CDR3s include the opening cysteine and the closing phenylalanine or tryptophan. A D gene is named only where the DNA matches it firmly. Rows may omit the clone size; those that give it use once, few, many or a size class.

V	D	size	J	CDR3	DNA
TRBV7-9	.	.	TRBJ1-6	CASSSTGLSSYNSPLHF	TGTGCCAGCAGCTCAACAGGACTCTCCTCCTATAATTCACCCCTCCACTTT
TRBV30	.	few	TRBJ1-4	CAWSTEGGEKLFF	TGTGCCTGGAGTACCGAGGGAGGTGAAAAACTGTTTTTT
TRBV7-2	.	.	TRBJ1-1	CASSLDFGGEAFF	TGTGCCAGCAGCTTAGATTTCGGTGGGGAAGCTTTCTTT
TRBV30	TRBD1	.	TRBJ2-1	CAGGTGRDNEQFF	TGTGCCGGAGGGACAGGAAGGGACAATGAGCAGTTCTTC
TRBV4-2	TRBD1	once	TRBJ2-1	CASSRPGTGENEQFF	TGTGCCAGCAGCCGTCCCGGGACAGGGGAAAATGAGCAGTTCTTC
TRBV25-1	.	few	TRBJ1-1	CASSEGGGNTEAFF	TGTGCCAGCAGTGAAGGCGGAGGGAACACTGAAGCTTTCTTT
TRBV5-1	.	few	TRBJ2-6	CASSFTGNSGANVLTF	TGCGCCAGCAGCTTCACAGGCAACTCTGGGGCCAACGTCCTGACTTTC
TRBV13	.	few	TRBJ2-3	CASSLQGGDTQYF	TGTGCCAGCAGCTTGCAGGGTGGGGATACGCAGTATTTT
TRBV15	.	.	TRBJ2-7	CATSREDHEQYF	TGTGCCACCAGCAGGGAAGACCACGAGCAGTACTTC
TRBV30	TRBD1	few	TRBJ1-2	CAWIAGGNYGYTF	TGTGCCTGGATAGCAGGGGGTAACTATGGCTACACCTTC
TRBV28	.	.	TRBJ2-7	CASSFTRGLEQYF	TGTGCCAGCAGTTTTACCAGGGGACTCGAGCAGTACTTC
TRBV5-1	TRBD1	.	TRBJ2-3	CASSPGQASSTDTQYF	TGCGCCAGCAGCCCAGGACAGGCCTCTAGCACAGATACGCAGTATTTT
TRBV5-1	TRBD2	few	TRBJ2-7	CASSGASGSSEQYF	TGCGCCAGCAGCGGGGCTAGCGGGAGTTCCGAGCAGTACTTC
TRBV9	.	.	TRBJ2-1	CASSVVVANLRAYNEQFF	TGTGCCAGCAGCGTCGTCGTCGCGAATCTGAGAGCCTACAATGAGCAGTTCTTC